At least ten counts were recorded for the clone carrying this T cell receptor (beta chain). The target antigen is unknown. Sequencing used cDNA as its template, made by extracting RNA and reverse transcribing it. Profiled with immunoSEQ multiplex PCR; TCRdb holds only in-frame clones, not every one. This sample has roughly 140,000 clones; about 47% occur once, and the top ten carry 0.95% to 1%. The germline V and J ends were trimmed by 5 bases and 14 bases, with 18 bases remaining between them. CDR3 size: 12 residues. Per the germline V gene, CDR1 is PRHDT and CDR2 is FYEKMQ (reference sequence). The data were obtained in a study of CD8+ T cells in alopecia areata. Notes on the study in general: Although TCR sharing was seen in mice, sharing across patients was less clear, possibly for HLA-related reasons.

This material consisted of CD4+ T cells sorted from blood, taken at week 0. This rearrangement joins TRBV13 to TRBJ1-2; D might be TRBD1 (6 bases). This clonotype originated in a human donor with alopecia areata. The DNA for the CDR3 is TGTGCCAGCAGCCCAAAACAGGGAAGACATACCTTC. Protein sequence: CASSPKQGRHTF.